This T cell receptor beta chain is drawn from a study of memory CD4+ T cells and cytomegalovirus serostatus. General study points: CD4+ memory repertoires contained about 40% of the roughly 150 reported CMV TCRbeta sequences.

This clone was counted between two and nine times. Its antigen is undetermined. Single viable CD3+CD4+CD8-CD45RO+ cells were sorted as the memory CD4+ T cells. The repertoire was sequenced with immunoSEQ multiplex PCR; TCRdb's copy has only in-frame clones and lacks some. The sample yields about 82,000 clones, around 80% seen once. Trimming removed 4 bases at V and 6 bases at J, with 9 bases between. The CDR3 has 13 residues. Germline CDR1 MNHNY, CDR2 SVGAGI (reference sequence). Sequencing input: memory CD4+ T cells from blood. The sequence came from an adult in good health and CMV-seronegative. The chain is built from TRBV6-6 and TRBJ1-4, with D possibly being TRBD1 (6 bases). CDR3 region: CASSSGQHEKLFF. In nucleotides, the CDR3 is TGTGCCAGCAGTTCGGGACAACATGAAAAACTGTTTTTT.